These 2 T cell receptor beta chains were all obtained from the same sample, sequenced in a study of OX40 agonist ivuxolimab in advanced cancers. The method was immunoSEQ multiplex PCR; TCRdb's version includes in-frame clones alone and lacks a portion of them. The sample holds around 70,000 clones, 65% to 85% seen once. This specimen was CD4+ or CD8+ T cells sorted from blood, taken in a trial of the OX40 agonist ivuxolimab. The receptors here all came from an adult with an advanced solid tumor such as melanoma, head and neck, liver or kidney cancer.

This chain connects TRBV6-1 to TRBJ2-7; 8 bases are a match to TRBD1. Trimming took 7 bases from V and 4 from J; bases not matched to a gene: 6. This CDR3 spans 13 amino acids. The germline V gene encodes CDR1 MNHNS and CDR2 SASEGT. The CDR3 region is CASTRTGLYEQYF. CDR3 coding DNA: TGTGCCAGCACCCGGACAGGGCTATACGAGCAGTACTTC.

The rearrangement links TRBV18 to TRBJ1-1, with D perhaps TRBD1 (6 bases). V lost 1 base and J 7 bases, leaving 13 bases between the germline ends. From germline, CDR1 is KGHSH and CDR2 LQKENI. CDR3 size: 14 residues. CDR3 residues: CASSPRAGADEAFF. The CDR3 coding sequence is TGTGCCAGCTCACCACGGGCAGGGGCCGATGAAGCTTTCTTT.